The 23 T cell receptor beta chains below come from one sample, sequenced in a study of CD8 T cells in ankylosing spondylitis. TCRdb re-called the 5' RACE reads with MiXCR, one entry per CDR3 protein. This sample has about 160,000 distinct CDR3 sequences; 9.8% occur once, and the top ten carry about 16%. Sequenced material: blood, either unsorted or a sorted T cell fraction (not recorded which). The receptor source for this set is a female donor with ankylosing spondylitis or in good health (not recorded which).

This clonotype has at least ten counts. The rearrangement uses TRBV12-3 or TRBV12-4 and TRBJ2-7, with 8 bases matching TRBD1. The length of the CDR3 is 16 residues. With 2 bases clipped from V and 5 bases from J, the junction kept 11 bases outside the gene matches. CDR3 sequence: CASSLSAYRGDDEQYF. The CDR3 DNA sequence: TGTGCCAGCAGTTTAAGCGCCTACAGGGGGGACGACGAGCAGTACTTC.

This clonotype was detected only a few times. The V and J genes are TRBV7-9 and TRBJ2-1; D ambiguous. The length of the CDR3 is 15 residues. V dropped 5 bases and J dropped 5 bases, with 16 bases sitting between them. Germline loops: CDR1 SEHNR, CDR2 FQNEAQ (reference sequence). Here the CDR3 reads CASSPTFRRDNEQFF. The CDR3 DNA follows: TGTGCCAGCAGCCCGACTTTCCGTAGGGACAATGAGCAGTTCTTC.

The table lists this clonotype with many counts. J is TRBJ2-1 and V is TRBV29-1; the match to TRBD2 covers 9 bases. The CDR3 contains 13 residues. In germline, CDR1 is SQVTM, CDR2 ANQGSEA. The V segment lost 4 bases and the J segment 7 bases; nucleotides outside the gene matches: 5. The CDR3 coding sequence is TGCAGCGTTGGTCTAGCGGGACCGAATGAGCAGTTCTTC. Translation gives CSVGLAGPNEQFF.

This clonotype was detected a few times. V is TRBV21-1 and J is TRBJ2-7; the DNA was not used to check the table's D call, TRBD1. TRBV21-1 is termed a pseudogene. CDR3 length equals 15 residues. CDR3 in DNA: TGTGCCAGCAGCCTTCGACGCCCTTTTGACTACGAGCAGTACTTC. It specifies CASSLRRPFDYEQYF.

This clonotype was recorded many times. The chain combines TRBV5-1 with TRBJ2-7, with 15 bases fitting TRBD2. J gave up 2 bases and V 4 bases, and 7 bases lay outside the gene matches. The CDR3 spans 17 residues. The germline CDR1 and CDR2 sequences are SGHRS and YFSETQ. In DNA, the CDR3 is TGCGCCAGCAGCCAGGGACTAGCGGGAGGACCTACCTACGAGCAGTACTTC. This encodes CASSQGLAGGPTYEQYF. Variable domain in full (rest from reference TRBV5-1 and TRBJ2-7): KAGVTQTPRYLIKTRGQQVTLSCSPISGHRSVSWYQQTPGQGLQFLFEYFSETQRNKGNFPGRFSGRQFSNSRSEMNVSTLELGDSALYLCASSQGLAGGPTYEQYFGPGTRLTVT.

The rearrangement uses TRBV6-1 and TRBJ2-5; TRBD1 agrees at 11 bases. The CDR3 has 15 residues. The V gene end was trimmed by 5 bases and the J gene end by 4 bases; junction bases not matched to a gene: 6. Germline lookup yields CDR1 MNHNS and CDR2 SASEGT. CDR3 nucleotides: TGTGCCAGCAGTCGCTCCGGGACAGGGGGAGAGACCCAGTACTTC. Protein sequence: CASSRSGTGGETQYF.

The V gene is TRBV3-1, the J gene TRBJ2-5, with D possibly matching TRBD2 (5 bases). The V and J ends lost 1 base and 2 bases respectively, with 14 bases between them. CDR3 length equals 16 residues. CDR1 LGHDT and CDR2 YNNKEL come from the germline V gene (reference sequence). The CDR3 DNA sequence: TGTGCCAGCAGCCAAGCGAACCGCGGGCCTCAAGAGACCCAGTACTTC. This translates into CASSQANRGPQETQYF.

J is TRBJ2-7 and V is TRBV6-1; possibly TRBD1 for D (5 bases). The CDR3 consists of 14 residues. Germline V CDR1 and CDR2: MNHNS, SASEGT. Trimming cost V 6 bases and J 3 bases, with 15 bases left between them. This chain's CDR3 is CASRETGSYYEQYF. The CDR3 bases are TGTGCCAGCAGGGAAACAGGCAGCTACTACGAGCAGTACTTC.

The chain combines TRBV7-6 with TRBJ2-7; the match to TRBD2 covers 7 bases. V trimming: 3 bases; J trimming: 3 bases; junction bases outside the gene matches: 8. CDR1 is SGHVS, CDR2 FNYEAQ, per germline. The CDR3 has 15 residues. CDR3 sequence: CASSLLAERLYEQYF. The CDR3 DNA follows: TGTGCCAGCAGCTTGCTAGCGGAGCGCCTCTACGAGCAGTACTTC. The full variable domain, in which reference TRBV7-6 and TRBJ2-7 provide the parts outside the CDR3, is GAGVSQSPRYKVTKRGQDVALRCDPISGHVSLYWYRQALGQGPEFLTYFNYEAQQDKSGLPNDRFSAERPEGSISTLTIQRTEQRDSAMYRCASSLLAERLYEQYFGPGTRLTVT.

V usage is TRBV18 and J usage is TRBJ1-1; 8 bases are shared with TRBD1. The germline V gene has CDR1 KGHSH and CDR2 LQKENI. The length of the CDR3 is 15 residues. The V gene end was trimmed by 3 bases and the J gene end by 2 bases; junction bases not matched to a gene: 5. CDR3 in amino acids: CASSPPTGDNTEAFF. CDR3 nucleotides: TGTGCCAGCTCACCTCCGACAGGGGATAACACTGAAGCTTTCTTT.

In this sample, this clonotype turned up a few times. The genes are TRBV7-9 and TRBJ2-2; the D gene is possibly TRBD2 (5 bases). V lost 10 bases and J 4 bases, leaving 16 bases between the germline ends. CDR3 size: 14 residues. CDR1 and CDR2 from the germline V gene are SEHNR and FQNEAQ (reference sequence). The CDR3 loop is CATRITGSTGELFF. The CDR3 coding sequence is TGTGCCACCCGTATCACGGGGTCCACCGGGGAGCTGTTTTTT.

This clonotype was detected a few times. V gene TRBV7-9 combines with J gene TRBJ2-1; no definite D call. V was trimmed by 6 bases and J by 4 bases, leaving 13 bases between them. This CDR3 is 14 amino acids long. Germline assignment: CDR1 SEHNR and CDR2 FQNEAQ (reference sequence). The CDR3 sequence is CASSLEEVYNEQFF. In DNA form, the CDR3 reads TGTGCCAGCAGTTTGGAAGAAGTGTACAATGAGCAGTTCTTC.

This clonotype occurred many times. This chain joins TRBV12-3 or TRBV12-4 and TRBJ2-2; D unresolved. This CDR3 region has 12 residues. Trimming took off 2 bases at V and 3 bases at J, with 1 base between the two ends. In DNA form, the CDR3 reads TGTGCCAGCAGTTTATACACCGGGGAGCTGTTTTTT. Protein product: CASSLYTGELFF.

This sequence joins TRBV19 and TRBJ2-1; 9 bases fit TRBD2. Trimming removed 3 bases from V and 5 bases from J; junction bases left unmatched: 5. Germline V gives CDR1 LNHDA, CDR2 SQIVND (reference sequence). The CDR3 totals 15 residues. The CDR3 sequence is CASSILSGSNNEQFF. CDR3 in DNA: TGTGCCAGTAGTATCCTTAGCGGGAGTAACAATGAGCAGTTCTTC.

This clonotype was seen only a few times. The CDR3 nucleotides read TGCAGTGCTAGTTACCCGGGACGGCATAATTCACCCCTCCACTTT. It specifies CSASYPGRHNSPLHF. The chain carries TRBV20-1 and TRBJ1-6, with D maybe TRBD1 (5 bases). The V gene's germline CDR1 is DFQATT and CDR2 SNEGSKA (reference sequence). This CDR3 is built from 15 residues. The V end was cut by 3 bases, the J end by 5 bases, with 14 bases between.

This clonotype was counted only a few times. The chain uses TRBV6-5 and TRBJ2-7; D perhaps matches TRBD2 (6 bases). Germline CDR1 MNHEY, CDR2 SVGAGI. Deletions cut 2 bases from V and 5 bases from J, with 16 bases between. The CDR3 is made up of 15 amino acids. The CDR3 sequence is CASSYVGGNYHEQYF. The CDR3 DNA is TGTGCCAGCAGTTACGTGGGCGGGAACTACCACGAGCAGTACTTC.

This clonotype was seen at least ten times. The chain couples TRBV20-1 to TRBJ2-2; 14 nucleotides line up with TRBD2. The CDR3 sequence is 15 residues long. Germline trimming cut 4 bases from V and 5 bases from J; bases unmatched to any gene: 3. Germline loops: CDR1 DFQATT, CDR2 SNEGSKA (reference sequence). In DNA, the CDR3 is TGCAGTGCTAAGGGGACTAGCGGGAGTACCGGGGAGCTGTTTTTT. Translated, it gives CSAKGTSGSTGELFF.

In this sample, this clonotype is medium-sized (0.01 to 0.1%). The chain combines TRBV7-2 with TRBJ1-1; the match to TRBD1 covers 9 bases. The length of the CDR3 is 12 residues. Germline loops: CDR1 SGHTA, CDR2 FQGNSA. V was pared by 5 bases and J by 8 bases, with 3 bases of the junction left unmatched. The CDR3 region is CASSGQGWEAFF. DNA for the CDR3: TGTGCCAGCAGCGGACAGGGGTGGGAAGCTTTCTTT. The entire variable domain, with the rest obtained from reference TRBV7-2 and TRBJ1-1, is as follows: GAGVSQSPSNKVTEKGKDVELRCDPISGHTALYWYRQSLGQGLEFLIYFQGNSAPDKSGLPSDRFSAERTGGSVSTLTIQRTQQEDSAVYLCASSGQGWEAFFGQGTRLTVV.

This clonotype was observed a handful of times. The V and J genes are TRBV7-9 and TRBJ1-5; D is ambiguous. CDR1 is SEHNR and CDR2 is FQNEAQ in the germline V gene (reference sequence). The CDR3 is 15 amino acids. V lost 2 bases and J lost 1, with 9 bases in between. In DNA, the CDR3 is TGTGCCAGCAGCTTAAGCGGGAGAAGCAATCAGCCCCAGCATTTT. This encodes CASSLSGRSNQPQHF. Filled out from reference TRBV7-9 and TRBJ1-5, the complete variable domain reads DTGVSQNPRHKITKRGQNVTFRCDPISEHNRLYWYRQTLGQGPEFLTYFQNEAQLEKSRLLSDRFSAERPKGSFSTLEIQRTEQGDSAMYLCASSLSGRSNQPQHFGDGTRLSIL.

This clonotype turned up a few times. The chain joins TRBV11-2 to TRBJ2-1; a possible D gene is TRBD2 (6 bases). Trimming left V 6 bases short and J 5 bases short, with 20 bases between. Germline CDR1 and CDR2: SGHAT and FQNNGV. The CDR3 runs to 16 residues. This CDR3 is CASSRTGEKRDNEQFF. The CDR3 nucleotides read TGTGCCAGCAGTCGCACGGGAGAGAAAAGGGACAATGAGCAGTTCTTC.

The chain's CDR3 is CATSTLNNREETQYF. CDR3 nucleotides: TGTGCCACCAGCACCTTAAATAACAGGGAAGAGACCCAGTACTTC. This chain joins TRBV15 and TRBJ2-5; D is perhaps TRBD1 (6 bases). Trimming stripped 4 bases from V and 3 bases from J, with 15 bases between. The CDR3 extends over 15 amino acids. Germline-derived CDR1 and CDR2 are LNHNV and YYDKDF (reference sequence).

This chain connects TRBV7-2 to TRBJ2-1; a possible D gene is TRBD2 (6 bases). Trimming removed 6 bases from V and 9 bases from J, with 15 bases in between. Germline V gene sequence: CDR1 SGHTA, CDR2 FQGNSA. The CDR3 has 13 amino acids. The CDR3 coding sequence is TGTGCCAGCAGTCGGGACTTGTTGAGTGAGCAGTTCTTC. It encodes CASSRDLLSEQFF.

Concerning this clonotype itself: A read error may explain this, as a much larger clone is one base away. The chain employs TRBV7-9 and TRBJ2-1, with D unclear. The CDR3 is 13 residues long. From germline, CDR1 is SEHNR and CDR2 FQNEAQ (reference sequence). CDR3 amino acids: CDSSFTYRNEQFF. As DNA, the CDR3 is TGTGACAGCAGCTTCACGTACAGAAATGAGCAGTTCTTC.